What follows are 11 T cell receptor beta chains derived from one specimen sequenced in a study of T-cell memory formation after mild COVID-19. TCRdb reanalysed the 5' RACE reads using MiXCR and keeps one entry per CDR3 protein. The sample has 350,000 to 500,000 distinct CDR3 sequences; roughly 18% are singletons. Sequencing was carried out using PBMCs or a T cell subset sorted from them (not recorded which). The receptors come from a man in his late teens or twenties who had mild COVID-19 (a few samples of this study predate the infection). Cell type and time point are not known.

CDR3 in DNA: TGTGCCAGCAGTAGTGTGGACAGGGACTATGGCTACACCTTC. Its protein product is CASSSVDRDYGYTF. J is TRBJ1-2 and V is TRBV6-5; 8 nucleotides line up with TRBD1. After removal of 5 bases from V and 3 bases from J, the junction contained 5 bases not matched to a gene. From germline, CDR1 is MNHEY and CDR2 SVGAGI. The CDR3 totals 14 residues.

V usage is TRBV21-1 and J usage is TRBJ2-7; the D call of TRBD1 is as the table states it, not checked on the DNA. TRBV21-1 is shown as a pseudogene. CDR3 length equals 14 residues. CDR3 protein: CASSRGQGFHEQYV. The CDR3 bases are TGTGCCAGCAGTAGGGGACAGGGATTCCACGAGCAGTACGTC.

The rearrangement links TRBV12-3 or TRBV12-4 to TRBJ1-1, with D unresolved. The V and J ends lost 6 bases and 4 bases respectively, with 9 bases between them. CDR3 size: 12 residues. The CDR3 protein is CASSLWATEAFF. The CDR3 DNA reads TGTGCCAGCAGCCTTTGGGCCACTGAAGCTTTCTTT.

V and J are TRBV10-3 and TRBJ2-5; D tentatively fits TRBD1 or TRBD2 (5 bases each). V lost 10 bases and J lost 1, with 13 bases in between. The CDR3 covers 13 residues. In germline, CDR1 is ENHRY, CDR2 SYGVKD. The CDR3 here is CATRDPVQETQYF. The CDR3 DNA sequence: TGTGCCACCAGGGACCCGGTCCAAGAGACCCAGTACTTC.

The chain has TRBV5-4 and TRBJ2-7; D gene uncertain. CDR3 length: 14 residues. The V gene lost 2 bases and the J gene lost 3 bases, with 12 bases spanning the gap. CDR1 SGHNT and CDR2 YYREEE come from the germline V gene (reference sequence). In nucleotides, the CDR3 is TGTGCCAGCAGCTTTGGTACATTTGGCTACGAGCAGTACTTC. Its translation is CASSFGTFGYEQYF.

This clonotype was found a few times. The chain is built from TRBV29-1 and TRBJ2-1, with TRBD1 as a possible D gene (5 bases). Germline values: CDR1 SQVTM, CDR2 ANQGSEA. The CDR3 runs to 13 residues. Trimming removed 3 bases from V and 5 bases from J, with 11 bases in between. For the CDR3, the DNA is TGCAGCGTTGAGGAGCCGGACAACAATGAGCAGTTCTTC. It encodes CSVEEPDNNEQFF.

This clonotype was recorded a few times. This chain joins TRBV6-6 and TRBJ2-5; a possible D gene is TRBD2 (7 bases). Germline V CDR1 and CDR2: MNHNY, SVGAGI (reference sequence). V was pared by 7 bases and J by 2 bases, with 17 bases between. CDR3 size: 15 residues. The chain's CDR3 is CASTVGGPLQETQYF. CDR3 coding DNA: TGTGCCAGCACCGTGGGGGGGCCCCTACAAGAGACCCAGTACTTC.

This clonotype came up a few times. The chain has TRBV30 and TRBJ1-4; a weak D match, TRBD1 (5 bases). Germline V lookup: CDR1 GTSNPN, CDR2 SVGIG (reference sequence). The CDR3 runs to 11 residues. The CDR3: CAHLGREKLFF. CDR3 sequence (DNA): TGTGCTCACCTGGGACGGGAAAAACTGTTTTTT. The entire variable domain, with the rest obtained from reference TRBV30 and TRBJ1-4, is as follows: SQTIHQWPATLVQPVGSPLSLECTVEGTSNPNLYWYRQAAGRGLQLLFYSVGIGQISSEVPQNLSASRPQDRQFILSSKKLLLSDSGFYLCAHLGREKLFFGSGTQLSVL.

The rearrangement links TRBV7-2 to TRBJ1-1, with no clear D. The V and J ends lost 1 base and 7 bases respectively, with 16 bases between them. CDR1 and CDR2 from the germline V gene are SGHTA and FQGNSA. The CDR3 totals 15 residues. DNA of the CDR3: TGTGCCAGCAGCTTAGGTGACGTGATCGGAAATGAAGCTTTCTTT. This codes for CASSLGDVIGNEAFF.

The rearrangement uses TRBV4-2 and TRBJ1-1, with D unresolved. Per germline, CDR1 LGHNA and CDR2 YNFKEQ. The length of the CDR3 is 14 residues. Trimming removed 1 base from V and 1 base from J, with 7 bases in between. This chain's CDR3 is CASSQGIRNTEAFF. The CDR3 bases are TGTGCCAGCAGCCAAGGTATTAGGAACACTGAAGCTTTCTTT.

This clonotype was counted many times. DNA for the CDR3: TGTGCCAGCAGCTTGTCACAGACGCAAGAGACCCAGTACTTC. Amino acid sequence: CASSLSQTQETQYF. The gene calls are TRBV7-2 and TRBJ2-5; D call uncertain. Trimming left V 3 bases short and J 2 bases short, with 10 bases between. The CDR3 runs to 14 residues. Germline CDR1 reads SGHTA; CDR2 reads FQGNSA.